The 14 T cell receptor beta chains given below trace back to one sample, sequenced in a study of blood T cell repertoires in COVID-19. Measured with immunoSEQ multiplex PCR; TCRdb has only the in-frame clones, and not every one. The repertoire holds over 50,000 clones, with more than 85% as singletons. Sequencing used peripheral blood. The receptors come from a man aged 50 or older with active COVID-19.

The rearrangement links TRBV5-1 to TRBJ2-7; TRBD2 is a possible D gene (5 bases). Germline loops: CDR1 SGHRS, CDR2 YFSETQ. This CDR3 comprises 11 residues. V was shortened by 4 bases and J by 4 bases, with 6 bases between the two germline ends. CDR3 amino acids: CASSPGYEQYF. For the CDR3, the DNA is TGCGCCAGCAGCCCGGGGTACGAGCAGTACTTC. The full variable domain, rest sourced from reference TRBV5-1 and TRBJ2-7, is KAGVTQTPRYLIKTRGQQVTLSCSPISGHRSVSWYQQTPGQGLQFLFEYFSETQRNKGNFPGRFSGRQFSNSRSEMNVSTLELGDSALYLCASSPGYEQYFGPGTRLTVT.

This CDR3 reads CSVPGTGDYNEQFF. Written as DNA, the CDR3 is TGCAGCGTTCCGGGGACAGGAGATTACAATGAGCAGTTCTTC. This rearrangement joins TRBV29-1 to TRBJ2-1; 8 bases are a match to TRBD1. The CDR3 sequence is 14 residues long. Germline assignment: CDR1 SQVTM and CDR2 ANQGSEA. The V and J ends lost 5 bases and 4 bases, in that order; junction bases with no gene match: 7.

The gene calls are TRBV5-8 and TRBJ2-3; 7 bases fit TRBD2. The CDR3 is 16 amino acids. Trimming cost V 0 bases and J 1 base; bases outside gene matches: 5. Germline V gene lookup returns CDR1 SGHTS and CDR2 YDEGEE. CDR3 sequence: CASSLEAGRGTDTQYF. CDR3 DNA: TGTGCCAGCAGCTTGGAGGCGGGGAGGGGCACAGATACGCAGTATTTT.

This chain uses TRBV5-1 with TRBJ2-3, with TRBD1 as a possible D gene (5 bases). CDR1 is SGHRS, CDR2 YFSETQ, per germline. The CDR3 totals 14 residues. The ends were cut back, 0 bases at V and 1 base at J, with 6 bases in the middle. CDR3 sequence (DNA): TGCGCCAGCAGCTTGGTACAGGGCACAGATACGCAGTATTTT. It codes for CASSLVQGTDTQYF.

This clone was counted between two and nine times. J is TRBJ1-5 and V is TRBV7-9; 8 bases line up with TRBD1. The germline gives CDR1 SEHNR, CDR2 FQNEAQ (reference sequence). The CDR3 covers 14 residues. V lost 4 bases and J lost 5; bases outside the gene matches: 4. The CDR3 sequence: CASSSGQGHQPQHF. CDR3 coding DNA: TGTGCCAGCAGCTCTGGACAGGGCCATCAGCCCCAGCATTTT.

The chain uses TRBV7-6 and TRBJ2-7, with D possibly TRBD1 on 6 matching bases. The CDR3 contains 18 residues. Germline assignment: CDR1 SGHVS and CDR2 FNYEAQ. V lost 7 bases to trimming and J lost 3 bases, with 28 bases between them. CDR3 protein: CASTSWGQQGGPLYEQYF. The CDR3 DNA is TGTGCCAGCACCTCGTGGGGGCAACAGGGTGGCCCTCTCTACGAGCAGTACTTC.

The CDR3 loop reads CASSLAGAPQVPYF. The CDR3 DNA is TGTGCCAGCAGCCTAGCGGGAGCCCCTCAGGTTCCGTACTTC. This chain links TRBV6-2 or TRBV6-3 with TRBJ2-7; 10 bases are a match to TRBD2. The CDR3 consists of 14 residues. CDR1 is MNHEY, CDR2 SVGEGT, per germline. Trimming cost V 6 bases and J 12 bases; bases outside gene matches: 14.

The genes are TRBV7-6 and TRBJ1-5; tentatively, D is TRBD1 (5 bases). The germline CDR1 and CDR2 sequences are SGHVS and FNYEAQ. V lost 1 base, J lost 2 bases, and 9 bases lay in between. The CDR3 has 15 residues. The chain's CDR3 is CASSLETGGNQPQHF. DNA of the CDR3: TGTGCCAGCAGCTTAGAGACGGGGGGCAATCAGCCCCAGCATTTT.

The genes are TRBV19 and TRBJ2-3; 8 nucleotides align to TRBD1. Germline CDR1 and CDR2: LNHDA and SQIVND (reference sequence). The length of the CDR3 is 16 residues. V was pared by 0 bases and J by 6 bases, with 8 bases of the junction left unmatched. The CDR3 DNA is TGTGCCAGTAGTATAGAGGGAACAGGGGGAAGGGATACGCAGTATTTT. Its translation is CASSIEGTGGRDTQYF. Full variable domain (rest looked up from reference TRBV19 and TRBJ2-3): DGGITQSPKYLFRKEGQNVTLSCEQNLNHDAMYWYRQDPGQGLRLIYYSQIVNDFQKGDIAEGYSVSREKKESFPLTVTSAQKNPTAFYLCASSIEGTGGRDTQYFGPGTRLTVL.

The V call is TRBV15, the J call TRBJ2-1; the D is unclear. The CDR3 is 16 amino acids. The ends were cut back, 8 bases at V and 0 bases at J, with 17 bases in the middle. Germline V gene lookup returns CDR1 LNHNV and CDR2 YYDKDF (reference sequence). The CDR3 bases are TGTGCCACCGGAGCTGGCGGATCCAGCTCCTACAATGAGCAGTTCTTC. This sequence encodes CATGAGGSSSYNEQFF.

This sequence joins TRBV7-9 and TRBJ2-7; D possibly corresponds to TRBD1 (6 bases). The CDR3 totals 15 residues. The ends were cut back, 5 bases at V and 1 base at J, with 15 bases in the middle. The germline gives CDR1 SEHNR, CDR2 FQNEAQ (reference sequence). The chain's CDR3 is CASSDTGWGSYEQYF. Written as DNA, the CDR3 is TGTGCCAGCAGCGACACAGGGTGGGGATCCTACGAGCAGTACTTC.

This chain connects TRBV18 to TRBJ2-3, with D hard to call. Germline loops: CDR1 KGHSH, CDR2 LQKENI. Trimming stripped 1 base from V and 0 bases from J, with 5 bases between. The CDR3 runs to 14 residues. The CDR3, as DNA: TGTGCCAGCTCACCACTAACTAGCACAGATACGCAGTATTTT. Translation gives CASSPLTSTDTQYF.

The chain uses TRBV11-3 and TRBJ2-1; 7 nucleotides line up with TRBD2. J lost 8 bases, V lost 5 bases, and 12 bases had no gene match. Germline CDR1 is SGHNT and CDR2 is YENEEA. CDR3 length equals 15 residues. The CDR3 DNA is TGTGCCAGCAGCCCGGGGGGATTTGAATCGGATGAGCAGTTCTTC. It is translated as CASSPGGFESDEQFF.

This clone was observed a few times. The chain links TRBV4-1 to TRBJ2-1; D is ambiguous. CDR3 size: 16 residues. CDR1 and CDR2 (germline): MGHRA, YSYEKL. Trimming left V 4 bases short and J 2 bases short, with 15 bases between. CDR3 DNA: TGCGCCAGCAGCCGCCGCAGCGCAGATACCTACAATGAGCAGTTCTTC. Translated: CASSRRSADTYNEQFF.